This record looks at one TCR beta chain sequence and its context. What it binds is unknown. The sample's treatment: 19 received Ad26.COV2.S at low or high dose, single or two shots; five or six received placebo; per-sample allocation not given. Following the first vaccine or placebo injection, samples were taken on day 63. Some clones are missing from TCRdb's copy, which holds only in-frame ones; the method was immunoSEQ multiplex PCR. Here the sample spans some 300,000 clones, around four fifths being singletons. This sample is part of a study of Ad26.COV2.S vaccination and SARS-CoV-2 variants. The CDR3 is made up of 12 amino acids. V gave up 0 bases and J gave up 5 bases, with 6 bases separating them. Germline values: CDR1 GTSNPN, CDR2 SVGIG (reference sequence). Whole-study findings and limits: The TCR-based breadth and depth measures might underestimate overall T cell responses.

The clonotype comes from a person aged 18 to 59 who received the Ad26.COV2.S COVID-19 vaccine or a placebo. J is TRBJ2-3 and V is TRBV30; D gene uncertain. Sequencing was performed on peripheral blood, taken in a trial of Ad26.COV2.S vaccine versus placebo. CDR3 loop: CAWSVWVDTQYF. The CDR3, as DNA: TGTGCCTGGAGTGTATGGGTAGATACGCAGTATTTT.